This T cell receptor beta chain was profiled in a study of blood T cell repertoires in COVID-19. TCRdb keeps only in-frame clones here, not all; method: immunoSEQ multiplex PCR. Of roughly 150,000 clones in the sample, approximately 82% are singletons; the top ten hold roughly a fifth. From germline, CDR1 is LNHDA and CDR2 SQIVND (reference sequence). V lost 4 bases, J lost 0 bases, and 18 bases lay in between. The CDR3 contains 17 residues. This chain links TRBV19 with TRBJ1-1, with D perhaps TRBD1 (6 bases). The sequencing sample was made of peripheral blood. The TCR sequence derives from a woman aged 65 to 85 who had recovered from COVID-19. CDR3 sequence (DNA): TGTGCCAGTAGTACGAGCCCGGGGACAACGATGAACACTGAAGCTTTCTTT. Translated: CASSTSPGTTMNTEAFF.